These 27 T cell receptor beta chains originate from one sample sequenced in a study of T cell therapy after organ transplantation. The table came from immunoSEQ multiplex PCR; TCRdb's copy has only in-frame clones and leaves some out. The sample holds some 47,000 clones, approximately 94% seen once. Antigen specificity for these receptors is unknown. This material consisted of CD8+ T cells from blood, taken before autologous CMV-specific T cell therapy. The origin of the receptors is a human patient who had received a solid organ transplant and had CMV disease.

V and J are TRBV4-1 and TRBJ2-7; no reliable D call. The CDR3 is 14 residues long. Germline CDR1 MGHRA, CDR2 YSYEKL. The germline V and J ends were trimmed by 3 bases and 2 bases, with 11 bases remaining between them. The CDR3 loop reads CASSHLVKAYEQYF. The CDR3, as DNA: TGCGCCAGCAGCCATTTAGTTAAGGCCTACGAGCAGTACTTC.

V gene TRBV29-1 combines with J gene TRBJ1-2; tentatively, D is TRBD1 (5 bases). With 0 bases removed from V and 3 bases from J, the gap between germline ends came to 14 bases. The CDR3 covers 15 residues. Germline assignment: CDR1 SQVTM and CDR2 ANQGSEA. CDR3 sequence (DNA): TGCAGCGTTGAAGATAGGGGTTCAGGTGACTATGGCTACACCTTC. Translation: CSVEDRGSGDYGYTF.

The chain links TRBV11-2 to TRBJ2-5; tentatively, D is TRBD1 (6 bases). Germline values: CDR1 SGHAT, CDR2 FQNNGV. The CDR3 contains 17 residues. Trimming cost V 5 bases and J 3 bases, with 22 bases left between them. CDR3 sequence (DNA): TGTGCCAGCAGCCGCCACTTCAGCAGGGGTGGGGAAGAGACCCAGTACTTC. Protein: CASSRHFSRGGEETQYF.

This clone was counted once. The chain carries TRBV6-5 and TRBJ1-3; D not resolved. Germline lookup yields CDR1 MNHEY and CDR2 SVGAGI. V was shortened by 4 bases and J by 4 bases, with 17 bases between the two germline ends. This CDR3 is 16 amino acids long. The CDR3: CASSSMTAPRGNTIYF. The CDR3 region has the DNA TGTGCCAGCAGTTCAATGACTGCTCCACGGGGAAACACCATATATTTT.

The chain employs TRBV2 and TRBJ1-6; perhaps TRBD1 as D (6 bases). The CDR3 has 15 residues. The V end lost 9 bases, the J end lost 3 bases, and 15 bases lay between the germline ends. Germline values: CDR1 SNHLY, CDR2 FYNNEI. The CDR3 DNA reads TGTGCCAGGGCCACGGGGGCGCACTATAATTCACCCCTCCACTTT. This gives the protein CARATGAHYNSPLHF. The variable domain in full, completed from reference TRBV2 and TRBJ1-6, reads EPEVTQTPSHQVTQMGQEVILRCVPISNHLYFYWYRQILGQKVEFLVSFYNNEISEKSEIFDDQFSVERPDGSNFTLKIRSTKLEDSAMYFCARATGAHYNSPLHFGNGTRLTVT.

The J gene is TRBJ2-7, the V gene TRBV7-9; 9 positions agree with TRBD1. CDR3 size: 16 residues. Germline CDR1 reads SEHNR; CDR2 reads FQNEAQ (reference sequence). The V gene end was trimmed by 7 bases and the J gene end by 0 bases; junction bases not matched to a gene: 10. The CDR3 spells CASTSSGGQGSYEQYF. The CDR3 nucleotides read TGTGCCAGCACCTCTTCCGGGGGACAGGGCTCCTACGAGCAGTACTTC. The full variable domain, its missing parts supplied by reference TRBV7-9 and TRBJ2-7, is DTGVSQNPRHKITKRGQNVTFRCDPISEHNRLYWYRQTLGQGPEFLTYFQNEAQLEKSRLLSDRFSAERPKGSFSTLEIQRTEQGDSAMYLCASTSSGGQGSYEQYFGPGTRLTVT.

This chain links TRBV13 with TRBJ2-7, with TRBD1 matching over 8 bases. This CDR3 comprises 15 residues. Trimming removed 1 base from V and 3 bases from J; junction bases left unmatched: 5. The V gene's germline CDR1 is PRHDT and CDR2 FYEKMQ (reference sequence). CDR3 residues: CASSLVATGDYEQYF. In DNA form, the CDR3 reads TGTGCCAGCAGCTTAGTCGCGACAGGGGACTACGAGCAGTACTTC.

This clone occurred once. CDR3 coding DNA: TGCGCCAGCAGCCAAGATTTTGGCCGTGAAACAGATACGCAGTATTTT. Residues: CASSQDFGRETDTQYF. The rearrangement uses TRBV4-3 and TRBJ2-3; D unresolved. Trimming left V 0 bases short and J 3 bases short, with 13 bases between. The CDR3 spans 16 residues. Germline CDR1 reads LGHNA; CDR2 reads YSLEER.

The J gene is TRBJ1-6, the V gene TRBV4-3; D not certain. CDR3 length equals 15 residues. V gave up 1 base and J gave up 8 bases, with 12 bases separating them. Per the germline V gene, CDR1 is LGHNA and CDR2 is YSLEER. DNA of the CDR3: TGCGCCAGCAGCCAAGTGTACAGCGCATATTCACCCCTCCACTTT. Translation: CASSQVYSAYSPLHF.

The chain carries TRBV12-5 and TRBJ2-3; 9 bases fit TRBD2. V shed 2 bases, J shed 11 bases, and the junction held 11 bases outside the gene matches. The CDR3 has 15 amino acids. The germline CDR1 and CDR2 sequences are LGHNT and FRNRAP. The CDR3 sequence is CASGLPPPLAGRQYF. The CDR3 DNA follows: TGTGCTAGTGGTTTGCCACCACCCCTAGCGGGGAGGCAGTATTTT.

J is TRBJ1-1 and V is TRBV4-1; 7 bases are a match to TRBD1. The CDR3 is 14 amino acids. Losses at the gene ends were 3 bases for V and 1 base for J; bases not matched to a gene: 2. Per the germline V gene, CDR1 is MGHRA and CDR2 is YSYEKL. DNA for the CDR3: TGCGCCAGCAGCCAGGGACAGAGGAACACTGAAGCTTTCTTT. As protein: CASSQGQRNTEAFF.

The V and J genes are TRBV6-5 and TRBJ1-2; D uncertain. The CDR3 sequence is 15 residues long. V dropped 0 bases and J dropped 4 bases, with 12 bases sitting between them. Germline V gene lookup returns CDR1 MNHEY and CDR2 SVGAGI. CDR3 amino acids: CASSYSVTNGYGYTF. The CDR3 nucleotides read TGTGCCAGCAGTTACTCGGTCACCAACGGCTATGGCTACACCTTC.

In this sample, this clone turned up once. The J gene is TRBJ2-2, the V gene TRBV5-8; TRBD1 is a possible D gene (6 bases). Trimming pared 2 bases from V and 1 base from J, leaving 6 bases between. CDR1 is SGHTS and CDR2 is YDEGEE in the germline V gene. There are 14 residues in the CDR3. The CDR3 loop reads CASSFRGNTGELFF. For the CDR3, the DNA is TGTGCCAGCAGCTTCAGGGGGAACACCGGGGAGCTGTTTTTT. Variable domain in full (rest from reference TRBV5-8 and TRBJ2-2): EAGVTQSPTHLIKTRGQQATLRCSPISGHTSVYWYQQALGLGLQFLLWYDEGEERNRGNFPPRFSGRQFPNYSSELNVNALELEDSALYLCASSFRGNTGELFFGEGSRLTVL.

This clone was found once. The genes are TRBV6-1 and TRBJ2-3; D is uncertain. This CDR3 is built from 16 residues. The V and J ends lost 1 base and 0 bases respectively, with 11 bases between them. CDR1 and CDR2 (germline): MNHNS, SASEGT. The chain's CDR3 is CASSEDDFASTDTQYF. In DNA form, the CDR3 reads TGTGCCAGCAGTGAAGACGACTTCGCTAGCACAGATACGCAGTATTTT.

As DNA, the CDR3 is TGCGCCAGCAGCTTGACAGGGTTAAGCCCCAATCAGCCCCAGCATTTT. This codes for CASSLTGLSPNQPQHF. V gene TRBV5-1 combines with J gene TRBJ1-5; tentative D call: TRBD1 (6 bases). V dropped 1 base and J dropped 3 bases, with 14 bases sitting between them. The CDR3 has 16 residues. Germline V gene data show CDR1 as SGHRS and CDR2 as YFSETQ.

The chain employs TRBV15 and TRBJ1-1; D call uncertain. This CDR3 is 13 amino acids long. Trimming shortened V by 5 bases and J by 8 bases, and 15 bases separated the two germline ends. From germline, CDR1 is LNHNV and CDR2 YYDKDF (reference sequence). CDR3 coding DNA: TGTGCCACCAGCGGACCTCCGTACCCCGAAGCTTTCTTT. Translated: CATSGPPYPEAFF.

This rearrangement joins TRBV6-6 to TRBJ2-5; D is possibly TRBD2 (5 bases). Germline-derived CDR1 and CDR2 are MNHNY and SVGAGI (reference sequence). V lost 4 bases, J lost 1 base, and 7 bases lay in between. The CDR3 totals 13 residues. Written as DNA, the CDR3 is TGTGCCAGCAGTTCGGAGGTCCAAGAGACCCAGTACTTC. Translating gives CASSSEVQETQYF.

The chain employs TRBV2 and TRBJ2-7, with D hard to call. CDR1 is SNHLY, CDR2 FYNNEI, per germline. The CDR3 extends over 11 amino acids. Trimming left V 6 bases short and J 4 bases short, with 7 bases between. The CDR3 loop reads CASRERYEQYF. The CDR3 DNA follows: TGTGCCAGCAGGGAGAGATACGAGCAGTACTTC.

V and J are TRBV11-2 and TRBJ1-1, with D possibly TRBD1 on 5 matching bases. CDR1 SGHAT and CDR2 FQNNGV come from the germline V gene. The CDR3 has 14 amino acids. V was cut by 1 base and J by 5 bases, with 11 bases left in between. CDR3 nucleotide sequence: TGTGCCAGCAGCTTAGCGAGGGGAGGTACTGAAGCTTTCTTT. Translated: CASSLARGGTEAFF.

The rearrangement links TRBV5-1 to TRBJ1-1, with 8 bases identical to TRBD1. Germline loops: CDR1 SGHRS, CDR2 YFSETQ. Losses at the gene ends were 0 bases for V and 4 bases for J; bases not matched to a gene: 8. The CDR3 is 16 amino acids. CDR3 sequence (DNA): TGCGCCAGCAGCTTGGGTTTCAGGGGGCGGGTCACTGAAGCTTTCTTT. Protein product: CASSLGFRGRVTEAFF.

The V and J genes are TRBV12-2 and TRBJ1-3; TRBD1 is the table's D call, not checked against the DNA. TRBV12-2 is reported as a pseudogene. The CDR3 has 20 amino acids. Written as DNA, the CDR3 is TGTGCAAGTCGCTTAAATGCCGGGACAGGACCTACGAGCTCTGGAAACACCATATATTTT. Its protein is CASRLNAGTGPTSSGNTIYF.

The chain is built from TRBV7-9 and TRBJ1-1; 7 nucleotides line up with TRBD1. The germline gives CDR1 SEHNR, CDR2 FQNEAQ (reference sequence). This CDR3 spans 12 amino acids. With 5 bases clipped from V and 6 bases from J, the junction kept 3 bases outside the gene matches. The CDR3 nucleotides read TGTGCCAGCAGCCAGGGGGGTCCTGAAGCTTTCTTT. Translated: CASSQGGPEAFF.

This chain uses TRBV5-6 with TRBJ1-2; D might be TRBD1 (5 bases). The CDR3 is made up of 15 amino acids. The germline V and J ends were trimmed by 2 bases and 0 bases, with 11 bases remaining between them. The germline gives CDR1 SGHDT, CDR2 YYEEEE. In DNA form, the CDR3 reads TGTGCCAGCAGCTTTCTTGAGACAGCTAACTATGGCTACACCTTC. This gives the protein CASSFLETANYGYTF.

This clone was recorded once. This chain joins TRBV6-5 and TRBJ1-2; D is unclear. V lost 5 bases and J 11 bases, leaving 21 bases between the germline ends. The germline CDR1 and CDR2 sequences are MNHEY and SVGAGI. This CDR3 region has 14 residues. The CDR3 protein is CASSPGPSPLLYTF. Here the CDR3 DNA reads TGTGCCAGCAGTCCCGGCCCCAGTCCTCTGCTTTACACCTTC.

This chain joins TRBV2 and TRBJ2-1, with D tentatively TRBD2 (6 bases). The CDR3 contains 15 residues. Trimming pared 4 bases from V and 9 bases from J, leaving 19 bases between. Germline CDR1 reads SNHLY; CDR2 reads FYNNEI. The CDR3 reads CASSVRTGAPGEQFF. The CDR3 region has the DNA TGTGCCAGCAGTGTACGGACGGGAGCCCCCGGTGAGCAGTTCTTC. Drawing the rest from reference TRBV2 and TRBJ2-1, the complete variable domain is EPEVTQTPSHQVTQMGQEVILRCVPISNHLYFYWYRQILGQKVEFLVSFYNNEISEKSEIFDDQFSVERPDGSNFTLKIRSTKLEDSAMYFCASSVRTGAPGEQFFGPGTRLTVL.

This clone was counted a single time. This sequence joins TRBV6-5 and TRBJ1-3; weak D call: TRBD1 (5 bases). Per the germline V gene, CDR1 is MNHEY and CDR2 is SVGAGI. The ends were cut back, 0 bases at V and 4 bases at J, with 10 bases in the middle. The CDR3 has 15 residues. The CDR3 spells CASSYSGGTGNTIYF. CDR3 coding DNA: TGTGCCAGCAGTTACTCGGGCGGGACCGGAAACACCATATATTTT.

This rearrangement joins TRBV4-3 to TRBJ2-7; 14 nucleotides agree with TRBD2. Germline values: CDR1 LGHNA, CDR2 YSLEER. V trimming: 6 bases; J trimming: 0 bases; junction bases outside the gene matches: 4. This CDR3 has 16 residues. In DNA, the CDR3 is TGCGCCAGCAGTCCGGGACTAGCGGGGGCCTCCTACGAGCAGTACTTC. It translates to CASSPGLAGASYEQYF.